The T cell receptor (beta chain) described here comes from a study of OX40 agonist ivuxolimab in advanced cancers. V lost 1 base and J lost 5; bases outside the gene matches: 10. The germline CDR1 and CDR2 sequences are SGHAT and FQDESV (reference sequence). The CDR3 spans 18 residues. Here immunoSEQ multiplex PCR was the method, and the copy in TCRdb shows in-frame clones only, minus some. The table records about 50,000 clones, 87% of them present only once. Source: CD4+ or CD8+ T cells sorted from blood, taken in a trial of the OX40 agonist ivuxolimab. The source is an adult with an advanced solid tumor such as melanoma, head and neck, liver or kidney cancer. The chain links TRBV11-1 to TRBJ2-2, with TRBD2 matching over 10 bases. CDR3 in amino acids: CASSLGLSLAGVTGELFF. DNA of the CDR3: TGTGCCAGCAGCTTAGGGCTCTCGCTAGCGGGAGTTACCGGGGAGCTGTTTTTT. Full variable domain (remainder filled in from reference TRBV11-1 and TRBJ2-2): EAEVAQSPRYKITEKSQAVAFWCDPISGHATLYWYRQILGQGPELLVQFQDESVVDDSQLPKDRFSAERLKGVDSTLKIQPAELGDSAMYLCASSLGLSLAGVTGELFFGEGSRLTVL.